The subject of this entry is one T cell receptor (beta chain). Its antigen is unknown. It was at deep level that the assay was run. Over several immunoSEQ plates, each subset's genomic DNA was distributed in even portions. Here immunoSEQ multiplex PCR was the method, and the copy in TCRdb shows in-frame clones only, minus some. The sample has roughly 2.2 million clones, approximately 95% seen once; the top ten hold about 0.39%. V lost 3 bases, J lost 6 bases, and 15 bases lay in between. Germline V gene sequence: CDR1 SGHAT, CDR2 FQNNGV. CDR3 length: 14 residues. This record comes from a study of shared clonotypes between healthy human individuals. General study results and limits: Among the subsets, naive ones generally showed larger estimated richness than memory ones.

The rearrangement uses TRBV11-2 and TRBJ2-7; D remains ambiguous. The TCR was taken from a young man in good health. Some clones in this sample may be carry-over from other donors' samples. Sequenced input: naive CD4+ T cells from PBMCs. As to subset: CD45RA+ positively selected. The CDR3 DNA follows: TGTGCCAGCAGCTTCTCCGGATTCGTCGGCGAGCAGTACTTC. Protein product: CASSFSGFVGEQYF.